This TCR beta chain was observed in a study of identical twins. Study-level results: Because invariant MAIT and iNKT cells could be present, zero-insertion analyses could be partly confounded. There were fewer insertions in abundant cord blood beta clonotypes, but memory repertoires showed no such pattern.

Concerning this clonotype: Its antigen is unidentified.

All of the donors were Caucasians in good health. Each CDR3 protein is one row after TCRdb ran MiXCR on the 5' RACE reads. Of hundreds of thousands of distinct CDR3 sequences listed, approximately 18% are singletons. The CDR3 is 13 residues long. V lost 8 bases and J 3 bases, leaving 14 bases between the germline ends. CDR1 MNHNS and CDR2 SASEGT come from the germline V gene. The sample also formed part of further work on T cells expressing NK-cell markers.

The rearrangement joins TRBV6-1 to TRBJ2-7; D is unresolved. The specimen was PBMCs. The receptor was derived from a woman between 18 and 29 years old in good health. CDR3 protein: CASGKGSLYEQYF. The CDR3 DNA sequence: TGTGCCAGCGGGAAGGGAAGTCTCTACGAGCAGTACTTC.